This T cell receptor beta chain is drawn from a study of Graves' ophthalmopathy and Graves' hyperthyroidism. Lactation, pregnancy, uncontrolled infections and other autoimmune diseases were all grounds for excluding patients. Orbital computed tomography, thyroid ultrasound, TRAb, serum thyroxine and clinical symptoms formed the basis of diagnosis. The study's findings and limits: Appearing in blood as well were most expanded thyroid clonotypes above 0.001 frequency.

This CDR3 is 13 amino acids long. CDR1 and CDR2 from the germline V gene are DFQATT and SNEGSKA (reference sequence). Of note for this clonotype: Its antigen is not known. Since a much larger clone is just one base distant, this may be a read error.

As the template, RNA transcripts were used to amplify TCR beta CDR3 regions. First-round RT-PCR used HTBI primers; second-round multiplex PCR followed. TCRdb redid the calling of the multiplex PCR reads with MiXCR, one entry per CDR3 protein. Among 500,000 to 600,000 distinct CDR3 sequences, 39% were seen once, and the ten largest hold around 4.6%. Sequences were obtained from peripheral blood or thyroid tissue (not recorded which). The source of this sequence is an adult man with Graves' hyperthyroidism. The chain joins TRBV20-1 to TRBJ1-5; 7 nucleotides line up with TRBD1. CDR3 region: CGARGQLNQPQHF. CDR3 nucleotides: TGCGGTGCTAGGGGACAGCTTAATCAGCCCCAGCATTTT.